This entry concerns a single T cell receptor (beta chain). The antigen remains unidentified. TCR beta cDNA came from around 500 ng total RNA, primed with a constant-region primer. Slightly modified ARM-PCR, run as three nested multiplex PCR rounds, produced the TCR beta libraries. A C-beta reverse primer and TRBV1-TRBV30 forward primers served in each of the first two PCR rounds, at about 9 cycles apiece. In TCRdb, the multiplex PCR reads were re-called with MiXCR into one record per CDR3 protein. The data show fewer than 250,000 distinct CDR3 sequences, less than 70% seen once. The data belong to a study of tumor-infiltrating lymphocytes in primary liver carcinoma. Whole-study context: The patients comprised men and women between the ages of 30 and 69 years. Samples returned roughly 3.5 to 7.5 million productive TCRbeta reads each. Read depth did not differ significantly between tissue types. The study's findings and limits: Blood's top-250-clone fraction was significantly lower than that of tumors (p = 0.039).

Unsorted whole blood yielded the blood RNA, and germline DNA was also extracted. Collected before surgery were about 4.3 milliliters of peripheral blood. CDR1 MDHEN and CDR2 SYDVKM come from the germline V gene. V was pared by 6 bases and J by 5 bases, with 11 bases between. The CDR3 loop spans 13 amino acids. Sequenced material: peripheral blood. This clonotype was obtained from a woman in her sixties or seventies with primary liver carcinoma and hepatitis B virus infection. The chain employs TRBV28 and TRBJ1-5; TRBD1 might be the D (6 bases). The CDR3 DNA sequence: TGTGCCAGCAGATGGACAGCGGATCAGCCCCAGCATTTT. Translation: CASRWTADQPQHF.